The source of this TCR beta chain is a study of blood T cell repertoires in COVID-19. Germline assignment: CDR1 SGHNT and CDR2 YENEEA. The J segment lost 4 bases and the V segment lost 5 bases, leaving 8 bases of the junction unmatched. The CDR3 sequence is 16 residues long. TCRdb's table, derived via immunoSEQ multiplex PCR, lists solely in-frame clones and lacks some. The profile shows over 120,000 clones, 75% to 90% of them singletons. V gene TRBV11-3 combines with J gene TRBJ2-5; 12 bases align to TRBD2. The sequence derives from a human donor in a cohort sampled during active COVID-19. The specimen was peripheral blood. CDR3 sequence (DNA): TGTGCCAGCAGCCTAAGACTAGCGGGGGTTAGAGAGACCCAGTACTTC. It specifies CASSLRLAGVRETQYF.